These 10 T cell receptor beta chains originate from one sample sequenced in a study of radiotherapy plus CTLA-4 blockade in lung cancer. Repertoires were generated with immunoSEQ multiplex PCR, while TCRdb's copy carries only in-frame clones and drops some. The repertoire holds tens of thousands of clones, with approximately 78% as singletons. Source: peripheral blood, taken from a patient treated with radiotherapy plus ipilimumab. These receptors were collected from a human donor with non-small cell lung cancer that progressed on radiotherapy plus ipilimumab.

This clone was observed a few times. This sequence joins TRBV6-1 and TRBJ1-4; 7 bases are shared with TRBD1. The CDR3 totals 15 residues. J was trimmed by 0 bases and V by 8 bases; bases with no gene match: 6. CDR1 and CDR2 (germline): MNHNS, SASEGT. CDR3 nucleotides: TGTGCCAGCTTGAGGGGGCCGGCAACTAATGAAAAACTGTTTTTT. Protein product: CASLRGPATNEKLFF.

This chain uses TRBV5-1 with TRBJ2-1, with 14 bases that match TRBD2. This CDR3 has 16 amino acids. Germline trimming cut 4 bases from V and 4 bases from J; bases unmatched to any gene: 4. Per germline, CDR1 SGHRS and CDR2 YFSETQ. The chain's CDR3 is CASSGGLAGAYNEQFF. Here the CDR3 DNA reads TGCGCCAGCAGCGGGGGACTAGCGGGGGCATACAATGAGCAGTTCTTC.

The sample holds one count of this clone. The rearrangement joins TRBV10-3 to TRBJ2-2, with D possibly TRBD2 on 6 matching bases. Trimming stripped 2 bases from V and 9 bases from J, with 10 bases between. The CDR3 covers 13 residues. The germline V gene has CDR1 ENHRY and CDR2 SYGVKD. In nucleotides, the CDR3 is TGTGCCATCAGTGAGCTGGGGGGAAGGGAGCTGTTTTTT. Residues: CAISELGGRELFF.

The rearrangement links TRBV5-1 to TRBJ1-4; 7 positions agree with TRBD1. The germline V gene has CDR1 SGHRS and CDR2 YFSETQ. The CDR3 is 16 residues long. V shed 3 bases, J shed 0 bases, and the junction held 5 bases outside the gene matches. The CDR3 spells CASSSGQNPTNEKLFF. The CDR3 bases are TGCGCCAGCAGCTCGGGACAGAACCCAACTAATGAAAAACTGTTTTTT.

This clone was counted only a few times. The chain recombines TRBV2 with TRBJ1-2; D is perhaps TRBD1 (6 bases). The ends were cut back, 4 bases at V and 2 bases at J, with 11 bases in the middle. This CDR3 spans 14 amino acids. The germline gives CDR1 SNHLY, CDR2 FYNNEI. In DNA, the CDR3 is TGTGCCAGCAGTGTCGAACAGGGCAACTATGGCTACACCTTC. This gives the protein CASSVEQGNYGYTF. The variable domain in full, with the rest retrieved from reference TRBV2 and TRBJ1-2, is EPEVTQTPSHQVTQMGQEVILRCVPISNHLYFYWYRQILGQKVEFLVSFYNNEISEKSEIFDDQFSVERPDGSNFTLKIRSTKLEDSAMYFCASSVEQGNYGYTFGSGTRLTVV.

V is TRBV7-6 and J is TRBJ1-1, with unresolved D. In germline, CDR1 is SGHVS, CDR2 FNYEAQ. Trimming took off 0 bases at V and 1 base at J, with 9 bases between the two ends. The CDR3 loop spans 15 amino acids. The CDR3 loop reads CASSLAYIPNTEAFF. CDR3 nucleotides: TGTGCCAGCAGCTTAGCGTACATCCCGAACACTGAAGCTTTCTTT.

The chain joins TRBV9 to TRBJ2-3; D remains unclear. The CDR3 totals 15 residues. Germline assignment: CDR1 SGDLS and CDR2 YYNGEE. Trimming removed 0 bases at V and 1 base at J, with 9 bases between. This CDR3 is CASSVGHQGTDTQYF. The DNA of the CDR3 is TGTGCCAGCAGCGTAGGTCATCAGGGCACAGATACGCAGTATTTT. Looking up the rest from reference TRBV9 and TRBJ2-3 gives the full variable domain: DSGVTQTPKHLITATGQRVTLRCSPRSGDLSVYWYQQSLDQGLQFLIQYYNGEERAKGNILERFSAQQFPDLHSELNLSSLELGDSALYFCASSVGHQGTDTQYFGPGTRLTVL.

The V gene is TRBV19, the J gene TRBJ2-1; the match to TRBD2 covers 12 bases. Germline trimming cut 1 base from V and 7 bases from J; bases unmatched to any gene: 2. The CDR3 is 15 amino acids. Germline V CDR1 and CDR2: LNHDA, SQIVND (reference sequence). CDR3 residues: CASSIVGLAGNEQFF. The CDR3 DNA sequence: TGTGCCAGTAGTATAGTCGGACTAGCGGGGAATGAGCAGTTCTTC.

V gene TRBV7-9 combines with J gene TRBJ2-2; tentative D call: TRBD1 (5 bases). Germline CDR1 and CDR2: SEHNR and FQNEAQ (reference sequence). The CDR3 is 15 amino acids. Trimming removed 2 bases at V and 5 bases at J, with 12 bases between. The DNA of the CDR3 is TGTGCCAGCAGCTTAATCCAGGGCTGGACCGGGGAGCTGTTTTTT. It translates to CASSLIQGWTGELFF.

J is TRBJ1-5 and V is TRBV6-5; possibly TRBD1 for D (5 bases). V gave up 4 bases and J gave up 10 bases, with 14 bases separating them. CDR3 length: 13 amino acids. Looked up from germline, CDR1 is MNHEY and CDR2 is SVGAGI. DNA for the CDR3: TGTGCCAGCAGTTCCCATCGGGGGGGTCCCCAGCATTTT. Translation gives CASSSHRGGPQHF.